These 22 T cell receptor beta chains were sequenced from one sample in a study of spatial heterogeneity in lung cancer. Time point given: sample taken at primary tumor resection. Researchers sequenced whole RNA taken from tumor, nontumor lung or frozen PBMC without sorting. TCRdb passed the 5' RACE reads through MiXCR, listing each CDR3 protein once. The repertoire holds more than 35,000 distinct CDR3 sequences, around 5.2% seen once, with more than 25% in the top ten. Material: PBMCs, obtained at surgery. The receptors were gathered from a female donor with early-stage non-small cell lung cancer.

This rearrangement joins TRBV4-3 to TRBJ2-2; D might be TRBD2 (5 bases). CDR3 length: 15 residues. Germline-derived CDR1 and CDR2 are LGHNA and YSLEER. The V gene lost 1 base and the J gene lost 4 bases, with 10 bases spanning the gap. The CDR3 here is CASSQAGRATGELFF. The CDR3 DNA follows: TGCGCCAGCAGCCAAGCTGGGAGAGCCACCGGGGAGCTGTTTTTT.

This clonotype has a count of ten or more. The chain employs TRBV7-2 and TRBJ2-5, with 8 positions matching TRBD1. CDR3 length: 16 amino acids. V shed 5 bases and J 4 bases; nucleotides not matched to a gene: 12. CDR1 and CDR2 from the germline V gene are SGHTA and FQGNSA. CDR3 sequence: CASSQPGQGIRETQYF. The CDR3 bases are TGTGCCAGCAGCCAACCAGGACAGGGAATACGAGAGACCCAGTACTTC.

This clonotype was counted many times. The CDR3 loop is CASSFSGRALVDTQYF. The CDR3 region has the DNA TGTGCCAGCAGCTTTAGCGGGAGGGCCTTGGTAGATACGCAGTATTTT. The genes are TRBV7-9 and TRBJ2-3; 11 nucleotides match TRBD2. V trimming: 3 bases; J trimming: 5 bases; junction bases outside the gene matches: 7. The CDR3 runs to 16 residues. From germline, CDR1 is SEHNR and CDR2 FQNEAQ (reference sequence).

There are many counts of this clonotype. The rearrangement uses TRBV20-1 and TRBJ1-2; no reliable D call. This CDR3 comprises 13 residues. V was cut by 1 base and J by 7 bases, with 13 bases left in between. The germline V gene has CDR1 DFQATT and CDR2 SNEGSKA (reference sequence). CDR3 residues: CSARAEGFGGYTF. DNA for the CDR3: TGCAGTGCTAGAGCCGAAGGGTTTGGTGGCTACACCTTC.

This clonotype was observed many times. The chain uses TRBV3-1 and TRBJ1-3; no definite D call. Trimming pared 4 bases from V and 1 base from J, leaving 5 bases between. Germline CDR1 is LGHDT and CDR2 is YNNKEL (reference sequence). The CDR3 consists of 13 residues. The CDR3 DNA reads TGTGCCAGCAGCCTCGGGTCTGGAAACACCATATATTTT. This translates into CASSLGSGNTIYF.

This clonotype was seen a few times. V and J are TRBV7-6 and TRBJ1-6, with a tentative D call TRBD1 (5 bases). Germline V lookup: CDR1 SGHVS, CDR2 FNYEAQ. V was clipped by 5 bases and J by 7 bases, with 15 bases between them. CDR3 length: 15 residues. The CDR3 bases are TGTGCCAGCAGCGGGGACTTGTTTGGGAATTCACCCCTCCACTTT. It yields the protein CASSGDLFGNSPLHF.

This clonotype was counted many times. J is TRBJ2-5 and V is TRBV20-1; the D gene is possibly TRBD2 (5 bases). Germline V lookup: CDR1 DFQATT, CDR2 SNEGSKA (reference sequence). V lost 5 bases, J lost 2 bases, and 9 bases lay in between. The CDR3 is 12 amino acids. CDR3 residues: CSALRVQETQYF. CDR3 nucleotide sequence: TGCAGTGCTCTGCGGGTGCAAGAGACCCAGTACTTC.

This clonotype was found many times. The V and J genes are TRBV4-3 and TRBJ2-5, with D possibly TRBD2 on 5 matching bases. Per the germline V gene, CDR1 is LGHNA and CDR2 is YSLEER. CDR3 length equals 16 residues. The V end was cut by 0 bases, the J end by 5 bases, with 16 bases between. CDR3 in amino acids: CASSQDPPTGYETQYF. The CDR3, as DNA: TGCGCCAGCAGCCAAGATCCTCCGACGGGATATGAGACCCAGTACTTC.

This clonotype showed up just a few times. The rearrangement links TRBV2 to TRBJ1-2; D is undetermined. The CDR3 loop spans 14 amino acids. V gave up 3 bases and J gave up 0 bases, with 8 bases separating them. Germline V gene lookup returns CDR1 SNHLY and CDR2 FYNNEI. CDR3 protein: CASSDAISNYGYTF. The CDR3 region has the DNA TGTGCCAGCAGTGACGCGATTTCTAACTATGGCTACACCTTC.

The J gene is TRBJ2-2, the V gene TRBV20-1; TRBD2 matches 7 bases. After removal of 0 bases from V and 3 bases from J, the junction contained 4 bases not matched to a gene. Germline CDR1 is DFQATT and CDR2 is SNEGSKA (reference sequence). This CDR3 is built from 15 residues. CDR3 sequence reads: CSARESSGYTGELFF. The CDR3 nucleotides are TGCAGTGCTAGAGAGTCTAGCGGATACACCGGGGAGCTGTTTTTT.

This clonotype was observed many times. The chain links TRBV28 to TRBJ2-3; weak D call: TRBD1 (7 bases). CDR1 is MDHEN and CDR2 is SYDVKM in the germline V gene. The CDR3 extends over 16 amino acids. V was clipped by 6 bases and J by 0 bases, with 16 bases between them. The CDR3 spells CASSRGVRASTDTQYF. CDR3 DNA: TGTGCCAGCAGCAGGGGGGTTAGGGCCAGCACAGATACGCAGTATTTT.

This clonotype was seen many times. This chain connects TRBV6-5 to TRBJ1-2; no clear D gene. Germline lookup yields CDR1 MNHEY and CDR2 SVGAGI. The germline V and J ends were trimmed by 5 bases and 8 bases, with 15 bases remaining between them. The length of the CDR3 is 13 residues. CDR3 loop: CASSPPGEEGYTF. CDR3 DNA sequence: TGTGCCAGCAGTCCCCCCGGGGAGGAGGGCTACACCTTC.

This clonotype has a count of ten or more. This chain joins TRBV2 and TRBJ2-4; the D gene is possibly TRBD1 (6 bases). The CDR3 runs 15 residues. Germline-derived CDR1 and CDR2 are SNHLY and FYNNEI. Trimming shortened V by 5 bases and J by 7 bases, and 18 bases separated the two germline ends. CDR3 region: CASSKPGPGDNIQYF. The DNA of the CDR3 is TGTGCCAGCAGTAAACCGGGTCCAGGGGATAACATTCAGTACTTC.

The chain joins TRBV7-9 to TRBJ1-1; no clear D. Germline V CDR1 and CDR2: SEHNR, FQNEAQ (reference sequence). The ends were cut back, 4 bases at V and 4 bases at J, with 10 bases in the middle. The CDR3 is made up of 13 amino acids. Here the CDR3 reads CASSSGWSTEAFF. Written as DNA, the CDR3 is TGTGCCAGCAGCTCGGGGTGGAGCACTGAAGCTTTCTTT.

This clonotype was recorded many times. This chain connects TRBV29-1 to TRBJ1-1; D is ambiguous. Germline-derived CDR1 and CDR2 are SQVTM and ANQGSEA. V was shortened by 3 bases and J by 0 bases, with 2 bases between the two germline ends. The CDR3 is made up of 11 amino acids. The CDR3 sequence: CSVELNTEAFF. CDR3 DNA sequence: TGCAGCGTTGAGTTGAACACTGAAGCTTTCTTT.

This clonotype was observed many times. Compared with germline, one end of the junction differs, possibly owing to a read error. The chain uses TRBV29-1 and TRBJ2-3; maybe TRBD2 (5 bases). CDR1 is SQVTM and CDR2 is ANQGSEA in the germline V gene. The CDR3 has 12 amino acids. This chain's CDR3 is CSVSPSRDTQYF. The CDR3 bases are TGCAGCGTTTCTCCTAGCAGAGATACGCAGTATTTT.

This clonotype was seen many times. The V and J genes are TRBV12-3 or TRBV12-4 and TRBJ2-1, with 7 bases identical to TRBD2. V trimming: 2 bases; J trimming: 9 bases; junction bases outside the gene matches: 7. CDR3 length equals 14 residues. The CDR3 is CASSLIAGVAEQFF. The CDR3 coding sequence is TGTGCCAGCAGTTTAATCGCGGGAGTCGCTGAGCAGTTCTTC.

The table lists this clonotype with many counts. V is TRBV2 and J is TRBJ2-1; D gene uncertain. CDR3 length: 14 residues. From germline, CDR1 is SNHLY and CDR2 FYNNEI. V dropped 6 bases and J dropped 9 bases, with 18 bases sitting between them. The CDR3 DNA sequence: TGTGCCAGCAGGGCTACCCTTTACAGCGTTGAGCAGTTCTTC. Translation gives CASRATLYSVEQFF.

This clonotype has at least ten counts. J is TRBJ1-4 and V is TRBV2, with 9 bases lining up with TRBD1. The junction had 7 bases not matched to a gene; V was cut back by 11 bases and J by 9 bases. Germline CDR1 reads SNHLY; CDR2 reads FYNNEI. The CDR3 length is 12 residues. CDR3: CAWGTGLQKLFF. CDR3 nucleotide sequence: TGTGCCTGGGGGACAGGGCTCCAAAAACTGTTTTTT.

In this sample, this clonotype turned up many times. The chain employs TRBV20-1 and TRBJ1-2, with D perhaps matching TRBD1 (5 bases). CDR1 and CDR2 from the germline V gene are DFQATT and SNEGSKA (reference sequence). Trimming left V 6 bases short and J 4 bases short, with 15 bases between. This CDR3 has 13 residues. The CDR3 sequence is CSAPGDGGYGYTF. The CDR3 DNA sequence: TGCAGTGCCCCCGGGGACGGGGGCTATGGCTACACCTTC.

This clonotype was observed at least ten times. The rearrangement joins TRBV30 to TRBJ1-2; D remains ambiguous. This CDR3 has 13 amino acids. Trimming took off 1 base at V and 6 bases at J, with 12 bases between the two ends. In germline, CDR1 is GTSNPN, CDR2 SVGIG (reference sequence). CDR3 amino acids: CAWSASDLDGYTF. The CDR3 bases are TGTGCCTGGAGTGCCTCTGACCTGGATGGCTACACCTTC. Filled out from reference TRBV30 and TRBJ1-2, the complete variable domain reads SQTIHQWPATLVQPVGSPLSLECTVEGTSNPNLYWYRQAAGRGLQLLFYSVGIGQISSEVPQNLSASRPQDRQFILSSKKLLLSDSGFYLCAWSASDLDGYTFGSGTRLTVV.

The chain carries TRBV5-5 and TRBJ1-1; TRBD1 matches at 7 bases. In germline, CDR1 is SGHKS, CDR2 YYEKEE (reference sequence). The CDR3 runs to 15 residues. The V gene end was trimmed by 0 bases and the J gene end by 5 bases; junction bases not matched to a gene: 7. CDR3 in amino acids: CASSLGTTGDTEAFF. The CDR3 region has the DNA TGTGCCAGCAGCTTGGGTACTACAGGGGATACTGAAGCTTTCTTT.